The 3 T cell receptor beta chains below come from one sample, sequenced in a study of control samples from healthy donors and cancer patients. The repertoire was sequenced with immunoSEQ multiplex PCR; TCRdb's copy has only in-frame clones and lacks some. The table includes over 100,000 clones, about nine tenths detected once. Sequencing was carried out using blood. The receptors originated from a woman in her forties or fifties in good health.

This clone is a singleton in its sample. The rearrangement links TRBV5-1 to TRBJ1-1; 9 nucleotides match TRBD1. The V segment lost 4 bases and the J segment 1 base; nucleotides outside the gene matches: 8. This CDR3 has 16 residues. Germline CDR1 reads SGHRS; CDR2 reads YFSETQ. DNA of the CDR3: TGCGCCAGCAGCCTCGAACCACAGGGGGCGAACACTGAAGCTTTCTTT. Its translation is CASSLEPQGANTEAFF.

The CDR3 protein is CASSSSGQNYEQYF. In DNA form, the CDR3 reads TGTGCCAGCAGCTCCTCGGGACAGAACTACGAGCAGTACTTC. The rearrangement joins TRBV7-9 to TRBJ2-7; 7 bases map to TRBD1. V lost 4 bases, J lost 3 bases, and 6 bases stayed unmatched. Germline lookup yields CDR1 SEHNR and CDR2 FQNEAQ (reference sequence). This CDR3 has 14 residues.

The chain is built from TRBV5-1 and TRBJ2-1, with D perhaps TRBD2 (5 bases). The germline V and J ends were trimmed by 4 bases and 0 bases, with 17 bases remaining between them. Per germline, CDR1 SGHRS and CDR2 YFSETQ. The CDR3 length is 17 residues. Written as DNA, the CDR3 is TGCGCCAGCAGCCCCAATGCCGACTACCGCTCCTACAATGAGCAGTTCTTC. Amino acid sequence: CASSPNADYRSYNEQFF.